The source of this T cell receptor (beta chain) is a study of T cells in Graves' hyperthyroidism and ophthalmopathy. There are 13 residues in the CDR3. Trimming took off 5 bases at V and 11 bases at J, with 18 bases between the two ends. Germline V CDR1 and CDR2: MDHEN, SYDVKM. This clonotype was detected many times. Diagnosis rested on symptoms, serum thyroxine and TRAb, thyroid ultrasound, and orbital computed tomography. The source material, RNA transcripts, was used to amplify TCR beta CDR3 regions. HTBI primers were used for first-round RT-PCR of the TCR CDR3. MiXCR was run by TCRdb on the multiplex PCR reads, yielding one entry per CDR3 protein. The repertoire includes some 490,000 distinct CDR3 sequences, less than 25% of them detected once, and less than 65% sits in the top ten.

The TCR sequence derives from a woman between 65 and 79 years old with Graves' ophthalmopathy. The sample taken for sequencing was blood. The chain couples TRBV28 to TRBJ1-1; the D is unclear. The CDR3 is CASSTSRALVAFF. For the CDR3, the DNA is TGTGCCAGCAGTACCTCGAGGGCCTTAGTGGCTTTCTTT.